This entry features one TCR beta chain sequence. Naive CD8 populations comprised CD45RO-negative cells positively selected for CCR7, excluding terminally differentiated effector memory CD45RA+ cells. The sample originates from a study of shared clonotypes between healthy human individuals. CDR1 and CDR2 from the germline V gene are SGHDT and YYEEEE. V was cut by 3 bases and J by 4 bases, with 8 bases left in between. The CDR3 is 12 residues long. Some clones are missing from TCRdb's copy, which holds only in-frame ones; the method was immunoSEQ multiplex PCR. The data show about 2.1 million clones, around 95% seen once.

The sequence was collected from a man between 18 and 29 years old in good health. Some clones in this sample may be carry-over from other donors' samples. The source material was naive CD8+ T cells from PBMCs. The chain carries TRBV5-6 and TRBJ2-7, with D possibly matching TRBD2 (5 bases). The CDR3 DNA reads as TGTGCCAGCAGCTGGTCGGGGTACGAGCAGTACTTC. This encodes CASSWSGYEQYF.